Following are 7 T cell receptor beta chains from one sample sequenced in a study of blood T cell repertoires in COVID-19. Sequenced by immunoSEQ multiplex PCR; TCRdb stores in-frame clones only, minus some. The sample lists 200,000 to 250,000 clones, 65% to 90% occurring once. What was sequenced was PBMCs or T cells enriched from blood (not recorded which). These receptors all stem from a woman in her thirties or forties with acute COVID-19.

V and J are TRBV19 and TRBJ2-7; 7 nucleotides agree with TRBD2. Germline CDR1 reads LNHDA; CDR2 reads SQIVND (reference sequence). There are 14 residues in the CDR3. V trimming: 6 bases; J trimming: 7 bases; junction bases outside the gene matches: 12. The CDR3 sequence: CASRVAGLMGEQYF. DNA for the CDR3: TGTGCCAGTAGAGTAGCGGGCCTCATGGGGGAGCAGTACTTC.

This sequence joins TRBV5-1 and TRBJ1-1; D not resolved. There are 15 residues in the CDR3. CDR1 and CDR2 from the germline V gene are SGHRS and YFSETQ. V was trimmed by 2 bases and J by 1 base, leaving 12 bases between them. CDR3 sequence: CASSFSSVANTEAFF. CDR3 DNA sequence: TGCGCCAGCAGCTTTAGCTCCGTTGCGAACACTGAAGCTTTCTTT.

As concerns this clone: One end of the junction varies from germline; a read error may be responsible. This sequence joins TRBV2 and TRBJ2-1; maybe TRBD1 (6 bases). Germline CDR1 and CDR2: SNHLY and FYNNEI. CDR3 length: 13 amino acids. The DNA of the CDR3 is TGTGCCAGCAGACGCCCTCCGGCGCTTTGGGGGCTCTTC. It yields the protein CASRRPPALWGLF.

This sequence joins TRBV6-5 and TRBJ2-5; D gene ambiguous. V was pared by 5 bases and J by 4 bases, with 8 bases between. Germline CDR1 MNHEY, CDR2 SVGAGI. This CDR3 has 12 amino acids. In DNA, the CDR3 is TGTGCCAGCAGTCGCACCGGAGAGACCCAGTACTTC. Protein product: CASSRTGETQYF.

The V and J genes are TRBV6-4 and TRBJ2-2; 14 nucleotides line up with TRBD2. V lost 5 bases and J lost 4; bases outside the gene matches: 3. Germline V gives CDR1 MRHNA, CDR2 SNTAGT. The CDR3 totals 16 residues. The CDR3 DNA reads TGTGCCAGCAGTCAGACTAGCGGGAGGGGCACCGGGGAGCTGTTTTTT. Residues: CASSQTSGRGTGELFF.

This chain links TRBV5-6 with TRBJ2-1; 11 nucleotides align to TRBD2. V shed 4 bases and J 8 bases; nucleotides not matched to a gene: 5. The V gene's germline CDR1 is SGHDT and CDR2 YYEEEE. This CDR3 comprises 14 residues. This chain's CDR3 is CASSGGTSGDEQFF. For the CDR3, the DNA is TGTGCCAGCAGCGGGGGGACTAGCGGTGATGAGCAGTTCTTC.

V is TRBV28 and J is TRBJ1-5; no clear D. Germline-derived CDR1 and CDR2 are MDHEN and SYDVKM. The CDR3 runs 14 residues. V lost 3 bases and J 4 bases, leaving 10 bases between the germline ends. CDR3 in amino acids: CASSLAGWNQPQHF. CDR3 DNA sequence: TGTGCCAGCAGTTTGGCAGGTTGGAATCAGCCCCAGCATTTT.